Following are 14 T cell receptor beta chains from one sample sequenced in a study of precursors of human CD4 cytotoxic T cells. TCRdb re-derived calls from the reads in MiXCR, one entry per CDR3 protein. The data show approximately 600 distinct CDR3 sequences, with about a fifth seen just once and over 15% held by the top ten. Bulk UMI-based sequencing covered sorted CD4+ central memory, effector memory, IL-7R-high and IL-7R-negative TEMRA subsets. The sequenced sample was memory CD4+ T cells from blood (PBMCs). Source of these receptors: a human donor in good health.

The gene calls are TRBV6-2 or TRBV6-3 and TRBJ1-5, with 8 bases aligning to TRBD1. Unmatched junction bases numbered 4, after V lost 4 bases and J lost 2 bases. The germline gives CDR1 MNHEY, CDR2 SVGEGT. CDR3 length: 15 amino acids. This CDR3 reads CASSSGGKGNQPQHF. The CDR3 bases are TGTGCCAGCAGTTCAGGGGGCAAGGGCAATCAGCCCCAGCATTTT.

In its sample, this clonotype was seen a few times. The chain recombines TRBV2 with TRBJ1-2; D not resolved. This CDR3 is built from 13 residues. Germline lookup yields CDR1 SNHLY and CDR2 FYNNEI. Trimming pared 5 bases from V and 4 bases from J, leaving 11 bases between. CDR3 protein: CASSNQVTYGYTF. The DNA of the CDR3 is TGTGCCAGCAGTAATCAGGTTACCTATGGCTACACCTTC.

V gene TRBV5-4 combines with J gene TRBJ2-7; TRBD2 matches 7 bases. After removal of 4 bases from V and 2 bases from J, the junction contained 12 bases not matched to a gene. Looked up from germline, CDR1 is SGHNT and CDR2 is YYREEE (reference sequence). The CDR3 loop spans 16 amino acids. The CDR3 region is CASSQARGGPTYEQYF. The CDR3 nucleotides read TGTGCCAGCAGCCAGGCTCGCGGGGGACCAACCTACGAGCAGTACTTC.

In its sample, this clonotype was seen a few times. The rearrangement links TRBV5-1 to TRBJ2-1, with 7 positions matching TRBD1. The CDR3 is 11 amino acids. After removal of 4 bases from V and 12 bases from J, the junction contained 4 bases not matched to a gene. CDR1 is SGHRS and CDR2 is YFSETQ in the germline V gene. The CDR3 DNA sequence: TGCGCCAGCAGCACGTGGGACAGGCAGTTCTTC. Translated, it gives CASSTWDRQFF.

The chain recombines TRBV24-1 with TRBJ2-2; D is perhaps TRBD2 (7 bases). V dropped 4 bases and J dropped 2 bases, with 22 bases sitting between them. CDR1 is KGHDR and CDR2 is SFDVKD in the germline V gene. This CDR3 comprises 19 residues. In DNA form, the CDR3 reads TGTGCCACCAGTGACAACACCCGGTTGGGGGGGCTTAACACCGGGGAGCTGTTTTTT. It specifies CATSDNTRLGGLNTGELFF.

V gene TRBV19 combines with J gene TRBJ1-1, with a tentative D call TRBD1 (5 bases). The CDR3 is 14 amino acids. The germline gives CDR1 LNHDA, CDR2 SQIVND (reference sequence). The V end lost 5 bases, the J end lost 11 bases, and 21 bases lay between the germline ends. DNA of the CDR3: TGTGCCAGTAGTCTGTCGAGGAGGGGTAAGTCGGCTTTCTTT. Translation: CASSLSRRGKSAFF. Full variable domain (missing parts from reference TRBV19 and TRBJ1-1): DGGITQSPKYLFRKEGQNVTLSCEQNLNHDAMYWYRQDPGQGLRLIYYSQIVNDFQKGDIAEGYSVSREKKESFPLTVTSAQKNPTAFYLCASSLSRRGKSAFFGQGTRLTVV.

The V and J genes are TRBV30 and TRBJ1-2; D is uncertain. Deletions cut 4 bases from V and 1 base from J, with 16 bases between. CDR3 size: 15 residues. Germline CDR1 is GTSNPN and CDR2 is SVGIG (reference sequence). The CDR3 region has the DNA TGTGCCTGGAAAAGCATGAGGGCCCGTAACTATGGCTACACCTTC. As protein: CAWKSMRARNYGYTF.

The chain has TRBV6-5 and TRBJ2-2; maybe TRBD2 (5 bases). The CDR3 covers 15 residues. V gave up 7 bases and J gave up 4 bases, with 16 bases separating them. The germline gives CDR1 MNHEY, CDR2 SVGAGI. The CDR3 DNA is TGTGCCAGCAAGAGGACTGGCTGGGGCACCGGGGAGCTGTTTTTT. It codes for CASKRTGWGTGELFF.

By its share, this clonotype is large (0.1 to 1%). J is TRBJ1-2 and V is TRBV20-1; D perhaps matches TRBD1 (5 bases). The CDR3 totals 12 residues. V lost 4 bases and J 3 bases, leaving 9 bases between the germline ends. Germline CDR1 and CDR2: DFQATT and SNEGSKA (reference sequence). The CDR3 sequence: CSATGSYYGYTF. The CDR3 DNA reads TGCAGTGCTACAGGGTCGTACTATGGCTACACCTTC.

By share, this clonotype ranks as large. The chain recombines TRBV20-1 with TRBJ2-5; possibly TRBD2 for D (6 bases). Germline V gene lookup returns CDR1 DFQATT and CDR2 SNEGSKA (reference sequence). V was clipped by 5 bases and J by 4 bases, with 14 bases between them. CDR3 length equals 13 residues. CDR3 coding DNA: TGCAGTGCTCCCGGCGGGGCTGCAGAGACCCAGTACTTC. It specifies CSAPGGAAETQYF.

The chain has TRBV20-1 and TRBJ2-1; 14 positions agree with TRBD2. The CDR3 contains 16 residues. V was pared by 1 base and J by 7 bases, with 6 bases of the junction left unmatched. Germline V CDR1 and CDR2: DFQATT, SNEGSKA (reference sequence). CDR3 sequence reads: CSARVLTSGGGNEQFF. The CDR3 nucleotides are TGCAGTGCTAGAGTTTTGACTAGCGGGGGGGGGAATGAGCAGTTCTTC.

The rearrangement uses TRBV24-1 and TRBJ2-1; possible D gene TRBD1, 5 bases. V lost 9 bases, J lost 5 bases, and 13 bases lay in between. This CDR3 is built from 13 residues. Germline values: CDR1 KGHDR, CDR2 SFDVKD. The CDR3 region has the DNA TGTGCCACCCCGACGGGCAGGGACAATGAGCAGTTCTTC. It translates to CATPTGRDNEQFF.

Within the sample, this clonotype is hyperexpanded (1% or more). The chain links TRBV18 to TRBJ1-1, with D possibly TRBD1 on 6 matching bases. From germline, CDR1 is KGHSH and CDR2 LQKENI. The ends were cut back, 1 base at V and 1 base at J, with 13 bases in the middle. There are 16 residues in the CDR3. The CDR3 loop is CASSPRGRGSNTEAFF. The CDR3 nucleotides are TGTGCCAGCTCACCACGGGGGCGGGGGTCGAACACTGAAGCTTTCTTT.

This clonotype qualifies as large. The rearrangement joins TRBV5-5 to TRBJ1-1, with D unresolved. Trimming took off 3 bases at V and 7 bases at J, with 19 bases between the two ends. Per germline, CDR1 SGHKS and CDR2 YYEKEE (reference sequence). This CDR3 contains 15 residues. The CDR3 is CASSSLTAGEIEAFF. The CDR3 DNA sequence: TGTGCCAGCAGCTCACTCACAGCCGGGGAGATTGAAGCTTTCTTT.